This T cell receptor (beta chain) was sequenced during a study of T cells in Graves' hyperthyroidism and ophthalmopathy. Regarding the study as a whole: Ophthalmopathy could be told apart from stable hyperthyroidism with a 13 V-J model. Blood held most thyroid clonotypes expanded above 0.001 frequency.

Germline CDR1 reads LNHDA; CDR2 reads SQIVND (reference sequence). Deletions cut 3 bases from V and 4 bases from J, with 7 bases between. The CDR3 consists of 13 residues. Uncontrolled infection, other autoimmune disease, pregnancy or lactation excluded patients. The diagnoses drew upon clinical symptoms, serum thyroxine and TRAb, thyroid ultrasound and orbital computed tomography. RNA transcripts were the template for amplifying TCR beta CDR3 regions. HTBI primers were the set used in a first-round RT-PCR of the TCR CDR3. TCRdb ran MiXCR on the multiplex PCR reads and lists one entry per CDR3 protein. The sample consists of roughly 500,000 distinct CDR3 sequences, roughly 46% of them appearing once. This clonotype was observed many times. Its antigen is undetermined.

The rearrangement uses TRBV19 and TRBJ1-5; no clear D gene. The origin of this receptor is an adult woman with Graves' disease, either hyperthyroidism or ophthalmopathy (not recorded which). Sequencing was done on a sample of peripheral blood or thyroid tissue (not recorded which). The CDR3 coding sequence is TGTGCCAGTAGTATGATGAGAAATCAGCCCCAGCATTTT. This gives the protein CASSMMRNQPQHF.